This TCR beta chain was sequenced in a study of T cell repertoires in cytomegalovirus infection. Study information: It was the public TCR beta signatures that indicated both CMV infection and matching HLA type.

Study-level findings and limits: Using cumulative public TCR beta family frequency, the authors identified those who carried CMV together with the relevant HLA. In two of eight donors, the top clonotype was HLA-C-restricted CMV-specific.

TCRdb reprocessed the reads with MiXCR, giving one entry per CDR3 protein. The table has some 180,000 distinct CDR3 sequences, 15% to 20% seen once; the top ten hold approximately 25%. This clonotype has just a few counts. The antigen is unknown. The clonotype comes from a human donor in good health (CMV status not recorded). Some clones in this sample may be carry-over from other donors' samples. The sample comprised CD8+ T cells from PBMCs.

The CDR3 sequence is CASSSFPRNEQFF. CDR3 nucleotide sequence: TGTGCCAGCAGCTCCTTCCCCCGGAATGAGCAGTTCTTC. V gene TRBV7-2 combines with J gene TRBJ2-1; D remains ambiguous. This CDR3 contains 13 residues. Between the trimmed V and J ends, which lost 4 bases and 7 bases, there was a span of 11 bases. Germline assignment: CDR1 SGHTA and CDR2 FQGNSA.